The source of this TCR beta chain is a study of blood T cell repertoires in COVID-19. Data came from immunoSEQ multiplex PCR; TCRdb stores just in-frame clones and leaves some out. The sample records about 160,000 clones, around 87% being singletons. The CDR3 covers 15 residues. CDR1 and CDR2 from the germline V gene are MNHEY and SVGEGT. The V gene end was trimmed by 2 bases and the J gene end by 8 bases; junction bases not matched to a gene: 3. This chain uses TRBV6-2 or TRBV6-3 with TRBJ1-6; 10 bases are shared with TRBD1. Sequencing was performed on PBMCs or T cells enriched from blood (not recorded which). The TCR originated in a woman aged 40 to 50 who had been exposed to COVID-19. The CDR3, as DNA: TGTGCCAGCAGTTACCCGGGACAGGGGTATTCACCCCTCCACTTT. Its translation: CASSYPGQGYSPLHF.